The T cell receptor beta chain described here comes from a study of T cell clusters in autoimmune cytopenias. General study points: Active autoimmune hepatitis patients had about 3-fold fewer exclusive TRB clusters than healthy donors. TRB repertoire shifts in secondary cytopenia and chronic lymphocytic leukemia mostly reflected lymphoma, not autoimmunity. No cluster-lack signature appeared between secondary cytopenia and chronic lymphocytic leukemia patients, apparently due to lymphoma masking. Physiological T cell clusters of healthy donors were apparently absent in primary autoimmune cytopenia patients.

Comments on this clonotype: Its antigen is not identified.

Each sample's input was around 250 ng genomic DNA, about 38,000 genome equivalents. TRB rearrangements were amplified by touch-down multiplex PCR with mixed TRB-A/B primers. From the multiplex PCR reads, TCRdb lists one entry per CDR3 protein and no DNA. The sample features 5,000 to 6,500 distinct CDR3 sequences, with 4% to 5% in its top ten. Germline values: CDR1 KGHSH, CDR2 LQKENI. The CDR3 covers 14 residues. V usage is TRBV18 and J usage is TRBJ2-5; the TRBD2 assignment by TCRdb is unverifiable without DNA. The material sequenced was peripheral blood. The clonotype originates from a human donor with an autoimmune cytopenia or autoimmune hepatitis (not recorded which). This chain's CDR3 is CASIPGAGGETQYF.